This TCR beta chain stems from a study of patients and donors after allogeneic stem cell transplantation. TCRdb re-called the RT-PCR reads through MiXCR, storing one row per CDR3 protein. Of about a million distinct CDR3 sequences in the sample, around 17% were seen once. This clonotype was seen a few times. This receptor was identified in a human donor who was either an allogeneic HSCT recipient or a stem cell or donor lymphocyte infusion donor (not recorded which). It is not recorded whose cells these are; they may come from a transplant donor. Sequencing was performed on blood, either unsorted or a sorted T cell fraction (not recorded which).

CDR3 sequence: CASKLLNTEAFF. The DNA of the CDR3 is TGTGCCAGCAAGCTCCTGAACACTGAAGCTTTCTTT. V usage is TRBV7-9 and J usage is TRBJ1-1; D uncertain. Trimming took 7 bases from V and 0 from J, leaving 6 bases between them. The CDR3 runs 12 residues. Germline CDR1 reads SEHNR; CDR2 reads FQNEAQ (reference sequence).